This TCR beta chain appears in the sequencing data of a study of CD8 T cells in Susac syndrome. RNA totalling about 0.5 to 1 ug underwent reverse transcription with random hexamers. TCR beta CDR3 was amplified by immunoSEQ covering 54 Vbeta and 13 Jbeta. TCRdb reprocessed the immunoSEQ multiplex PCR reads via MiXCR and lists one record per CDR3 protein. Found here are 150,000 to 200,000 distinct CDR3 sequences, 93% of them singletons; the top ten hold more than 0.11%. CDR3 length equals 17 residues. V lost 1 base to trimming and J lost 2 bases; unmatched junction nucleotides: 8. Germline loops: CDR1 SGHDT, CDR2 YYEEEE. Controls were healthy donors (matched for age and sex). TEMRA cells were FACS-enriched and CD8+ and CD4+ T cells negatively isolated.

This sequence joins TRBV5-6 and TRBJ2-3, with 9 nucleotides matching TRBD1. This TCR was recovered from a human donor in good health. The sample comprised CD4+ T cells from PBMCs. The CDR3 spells CASSLPLGQGITDTQYF. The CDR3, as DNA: TGTGCCAGCAGCTTGCCCCTAGGACAGGGGATCACAGATACGCAGTATTTT.